The clone carrying this T cell receptor beta chain was observed once. The antigen is unknown. Germline-derived CDR1 and CDR2 are MDHEN and SYDVKM. The CDR3 is 14 amino acids. Deletions cut 6 bases from V and 7 bases from J, with 16 bases between. 60 Vbeta and 13 Jbeta primers were used in PCR. Repertoires were generated with immunoSEQ multiplex PCR, while TCRdb's copy carries only in-frame clones and drops some. The data contain 150,000 to 200,000 clones, approximately 80% of them singletons. This entry is derived from a study of cytomegalovirus exposure and HLA in healthy donors. At the level of the study: Findings of an earlier analysis included roughly 110 million unique TCR beta sequences from some 180 million T cells.

The study's findings and limits: Associated with HLA alleles at 0.05 false discovery rate in a later analysis were about 17,000 TCR beta sequences.

The TCR comes from a male donor in good health and CMV-seronegative. The chain has TRBV28 and TRBJ2-4; tentatively, D is TRBD1 (6 bases). Specimen: PBMCs. CDR3 loop: CASSFQTGANIQYF. The CDR3 DNA reads as TGTGCCAGCAGCTTCCAGACAGGCGCCAACATTCAGTACTTC. Drawing the rest from reference TRBV28 and TRBJ2-4, the complete variable domain is DVKVTQSSRYLVKRTGEKVFLECVQDMDHENMFWYRQDPGLGLRLIYFSYDVKMKEKGDIPEGYSVSREKKERFSLILESASTNQTSMYLCASSFQTGANIQYFGAGTRLSVL.